A selection of T cell receptor beta chains follows, all from one sample in a study of blood T cell repertoires in COVID-19. This table comes from immunoSEQ multiplex PCR, and its TCRdb copy is limited to in-frame clones, with some not included. The data contain about 270,000 clones, 82% of them singletons. The sample consisted of peripheral blood. All receptors come from a woman in her late teens or twenties with acute or convalescent COVID-19. CDR3s include the opening cysteine and the closing phenylalanine or tryptophan. The D gene is left open where the match is weak. Size is stated for part of the rows, as once, few or many counts, or as a class when the clone is expanded.

>NA|TRBJ1-1|TRBV3-1/TRBV3-2|NA
TGTGCCAGCAGCCAAGTCATGTGGAGCGAAGCTTTCTTT
CASSQVMWSEAFF
>NA|TRBJ2-3|TRBV7-2|NA
TGTGCCAGCAGCTTTCGACTAGACCCAACAGATACGCAGTATTTT
CASSFRLDPTDTQYF
>TRBD1|TRBJ2-1|TRBV28|NA
TGTGCCAGCAGTTTAAGGGACAGGGTCTACAATGAGCAGTTCTTC
CASSLRDRVYNEQFF
>TRBD2|TRBJ2-6|TRBV18|NA
TGTGCCAGCTCACCCGGGACTAGCGGGAGGGCCTCCTCTTACTCTGGGGCCAACGTCCTGACTTTC
CASSPGTSGRASSYSGANVLTF
>NA|TRBJ2-7|TRBV7-8|NA
TGTGCCAGCAGCCGCCAACCCGGTGGCGAGCAGTACTTC
CASSRQPGGEQYF
>TRBD1|TRBJ1-5|TRBV5-1|NA
TGCGCCAGCAGCACCGGGACAGGTAATCAGCCCCAGCATTTT
CASSTGTGNQPQHF
>NA|TRBJ1-1|TRBV7-9|NA
TGTGCCAGCAGCTTAGCCGAGTACCCCCGAGCTTTCTTT
CASSLAEYPRAFF
>TRBD2|TRBJ2-1|TRBV15|NA
TGTGCCACCAGGGAGGGGAGGGGCAGCTCCTACAATGAGCAGTTCTTC
CATREGRGSSYNEQFF
>NA|TRBJ2-7|TRBV27|once
TGTGCCAGCACCCGGCTGGCGGGACCCTACGAGCAGTACTTC
CASTRLAGPYEQYF
>TRBD2|TRBJ2-1|TRBV6-5|NA
TGTGCCAGCAGTTACTCGTCGGCTAGCGGAAACAATGAGCAGTTCTTC
CASSYSSASGNNEQFF
>NA|TRBJ2-3|TRBV27|NA
TGTGCCACCCGTACTTTTTGGACTAGCACAGATACGCAGTATTTT
CATRTFWTSTDTQYF
>NA|TRBJ2-7|TRBV7-9|NA
TGTGCCAGCAGCTTAGGGTCAGGGTACGAGCAGTACTTC
CASSLGSGYEQYF
>NA|TRBJ1-4|TRBV6-5|NA
TGTGCCAGCAGACCTGAGCCCGCAACTAATGAAAAACTGTTTTTT
CASRPEPATNEKLFF
>TRBD1|TRBJ1-5|TRBV15|NA
TGTGCCACCAGCGCAAAAAGGGGGCAGAACAATCAGCCCCAGCATTTT
CATSAKRGQNNQPQHF
>NA|TRBJ2-7|TRBV7-9|NA
TGTGCCAGCAGCTTAGTGGGACAGCTTTTGACTAGAAGCTACGAGCAGTACTTC
CASSLVGQLLTRSYEQYF
>NA|TRBJ1-2|TRBV7-2|NA
TGTGCCAGCAGCCGTCAGACAGGTTCAGGCTTCTCTGGCTACACCTTC
CASSRQTGSGFSGYTF
>TRBD1|TRBJ1-2|TRBV7-2|NA
TGTGCCAGCAGCTTAGTTTTCTGGACAGGGTCTGGCTACACCTTC
CASSLVFWTGSGYTF
>TRBD1|TRBJ2-7|TRBV5-1|NA
TGCGCCAGCAGCCCGGGACAGGGGGGGCCCTACGAGCAGTACTTC
CASSPGQGGPYEQYF
>NA|TRBJ1-5|TRBV19|NA
TGTGCCAGTAGCAAATCCGGGAGCAATCAGCCCCAGCATTTT
CASSKSGSNQPQHF
>TRBD1|TRBJ1-1|TRBV27|NA
TGTGCCAGCAGCGGGACAGGCCATGAAGCTTTCTTT
CASSGTGHEAFF
>TRBD2|TRBJ2-3|TRBV29-1|NA
TGCAGCGCCAGACTAGCGGGAGGAGATACGCAGTATTTT
CSARLAGGDTQYF
>NA|TRBJ2-7|TRBV18|few
TGTGCCAGCTCGCGGGAATACGAGCAGTACTTC
CASSREYEQYF
>NA|TRBJ2-3|TRBV7-2|NA
TGTGCCAGCAGCCAGGACTACACAGATACGCAGTATTTT
CASSQDYTDTQYF
>NA|TRBJ1-5|TRBV10-3|NA
TGTGCCATCAGTGAATTTGCCGGGGGTGAACAGCCCCAGCATTTT
CAISEFAGGEQPQHF
>NA|TRBJ1-2|TRBV27|NA
TGTGCCAGCAGTTTAGGCCAGGGAAGAGGCTACACCTTC
CASSLGQGRGYTF
>TRBD1|TRBJ1-2|TRBV6-5|once
TGTGCCAGCAGTCAACAACAGGGGGCGGATGGCTACACCTTC
CASSQQQGADGYTF
>TRBD1|TRBJ1-4|TRBV6-2/TRBV6-3|NA
TGTGCCAGCAGCAACAATCGGGACAGGGGTGACGAAAAACTGTTTTTT
CASSNNRDRGDEKLFF
>TRBD2|TRBJ2-7|TRBV7-9|NA
TGTGCCAGCAGCAAGCGGGAGTCTTCATACGAGCAGTACTTC
CASSKRESSYEQYF
>TRBD1|TRBJ1-1|TRBV2|NA
TGTGCCAGCAGTGATGGGGACAGTTGGAATGGAGGAATCACTGAAGCTTTCTTT
CASSDGDSWNGGITEAFF
>NA|TRBJ1-1|TRBV7-9|NA
TGTGCCAGCAGCCCCGGGAACTGGGAGGTAGGGGCTTTCTTT
CASSPGNWEVGAFF
>TRBD1|TRBJ1-1|TRBV15|NA
TGTGCCACCAGCAGATTTGGGACAGGGATCACCCAGGGGGCTTTCTTT
CATSRFGTGITQGAFF
>NA|TRBJ2-1|TRBV12-3/TRBV12-4|NA
TGTGCCAGCAGTTTAGGACAGATCGATGAGCAGTTCTTC
CASSLGQIDEQFF
>TRBD1|TRBJ2-1|TRBV5-1|NA
TGCGCCAGCAGCCCCGTCCTACCGGGACAGAGCTCCTACAATGAGCAGTTCTTC
CASSPVLPGQSSYNEQFF
>TRBD1|TRBJ2-7|TRBV5-4|NA
TGTGCCAGCAGCTTAAAACAGGGGCCCTCCTACGAGCAGTACTTC
CASSLKQGPSYEQYF
>TRBD2|TRBJ2-2|TRBV7-9|NA
TGTGCCAGCATCCCCTCGGGAGGCTTGAACACCGGGGAGCTGTTTTTT
CASIPSGGLNTGELFF
>NA|TRBJ2-7|TRBV6-2/TRBV6-3|NA
TGTGCCAGCAGTTACTTAGGGGTGCCTGCCTACGAGCAGTACTTC
CASSYLGVPAYEQYF
>TRBD2|TRBJ2-1|TRBV5-5|NA
TGTGCCAGCAGCCCCCGGGGGGGTTTCCGACTAGCGGGAGGGAATGAGCAGTTCTTC
CASSPRGGFRLAGGNEQFF
>TRBD1|TRBJ1-5|TRBV6-2/TRBV6-3|NA
TGTGCCAGCAGTTACCCACGGACAGGGTATAGCAATCAGCCCCAGCATTTT
CASSYPRTGYSNQPQHF
>TRBD1|TRBJ2-2|TRBV18|NA
TGTGCCAGCTCAAGGACAGGGCCGAGTAGCACCGGGGAGCTGTTTTTT
CASSRTGPSSTGELFF
>TRBD1|TRBJ1-4|TRBV19|NA
TGTGCCAGTAGTCTGACAGGGATTGAAAAACTGTTTTTT
CASSLTGIEKLFF
>NA|TRBJ1-5|TRBV27|NA
TGTGCCAGCAGTTTCCCGGGACCCGTTGCGGACGGGGACAACAATCAGCCCCAGCATTTT
CASSFPGPVADGDNNQPQHF
>TRBD1|TRBJ2-5|TRBV5-1|NA
TGCGCCAGCACGACAGGGGGCCAAGAGACCCAGTACTTC
CASTTGGQETQYF
>TRBD2|TRBJ2-1|TRBV3-1/TRBV3-2|NA
TGTGCCAGCCGGGACTACGCGAATGAGCAGTTCTTC
CASRDYANEQFF
>NA|TRBJ1-1|TRBV6-5|NA
TGTGCCAGCAGGCAAATCGGGGGGCTTACTGAAGCTTTCTTT
CASRQIGGLTEAFF
>NA|TRBJ2-5|TRBV27|NA
TGTGCCAGCAGTCCCCGGACTGCCTGGGAGACCCAGTACTTC
CASSPRTAWETQYF
>NA|TRBJ2-1|TRBV7-3|NA
TGTGCCAGCAGCTTAACCCCAGCGAGAAACTTACCCTACAATGAGCAGTTCTTC
CASSLTPARNLPYNEQFF
>NA|TRBJ1-3|TRBV9|NA
TGTGCCAGCAGCGACAGAATCTCTGGAAACACCATATATTTT
CASSDRISGNTIYF
>NA|TRBJ2-1|TRBV19|NA
TGTGCCAGTAGTATAGCGGGAGAGGTCTACAATGAGCAGTTCTTC
CASSIAGEVYNEQFF